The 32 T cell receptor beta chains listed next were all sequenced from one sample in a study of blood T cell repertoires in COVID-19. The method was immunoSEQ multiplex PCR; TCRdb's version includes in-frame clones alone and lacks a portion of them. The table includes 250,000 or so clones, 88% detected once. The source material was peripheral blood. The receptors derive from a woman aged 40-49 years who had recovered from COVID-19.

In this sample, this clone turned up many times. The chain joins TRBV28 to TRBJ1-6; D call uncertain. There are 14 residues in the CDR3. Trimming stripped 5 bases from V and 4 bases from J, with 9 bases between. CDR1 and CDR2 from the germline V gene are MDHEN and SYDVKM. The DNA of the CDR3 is TGTGCCAGCAGTCCCCGCCAGTATAATTCACCCCTCCACTTT. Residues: CASSPRQYNSPLHF. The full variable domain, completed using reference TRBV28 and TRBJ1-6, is DVKVTQSSRYLVKRTGEKVFLECVQDMDHENMFWYRQDPGLGLRLIYFSYDVKMKEKGDIPEGYSVSREKKERFSLILESASTNQTSMYLCASSPRQYNSPLHFGNGTRLTVT.

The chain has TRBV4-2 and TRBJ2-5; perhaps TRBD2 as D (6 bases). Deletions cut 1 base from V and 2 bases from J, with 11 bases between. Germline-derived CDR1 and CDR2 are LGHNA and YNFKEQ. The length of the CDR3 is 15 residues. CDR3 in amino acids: CASSQVGEAQETQYF. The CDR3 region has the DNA TGTGCCAGCAGCCAAGTCGGGGAGGCTCAAGAGACCCAGTACTTC.

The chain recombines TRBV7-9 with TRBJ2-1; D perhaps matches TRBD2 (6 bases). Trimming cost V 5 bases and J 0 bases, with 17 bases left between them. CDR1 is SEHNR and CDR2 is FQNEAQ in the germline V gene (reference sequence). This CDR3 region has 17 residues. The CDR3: CASSPRGSAHSYNEQFF. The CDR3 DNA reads TGTGCCAGCAGCCCCCGGGGGAGCGCACACTCCTACAATGAGCAGTTCTTC.

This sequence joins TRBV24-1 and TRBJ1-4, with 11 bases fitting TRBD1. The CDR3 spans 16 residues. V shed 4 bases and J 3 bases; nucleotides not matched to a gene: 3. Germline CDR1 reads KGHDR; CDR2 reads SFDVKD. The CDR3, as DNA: TGTGCCACCAGTGACCCGGGACAGGGGGCTAATGAAAAACTGTTTTTT. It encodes CATSDPGQGANEKLFF.

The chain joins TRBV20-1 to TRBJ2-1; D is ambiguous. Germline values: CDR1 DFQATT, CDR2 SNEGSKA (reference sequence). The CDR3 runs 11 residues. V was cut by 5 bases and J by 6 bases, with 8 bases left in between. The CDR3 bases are TGCAGTGCTGAGTTAATCAATGAGCAGTTCTTC. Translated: CSAELINEQFF.

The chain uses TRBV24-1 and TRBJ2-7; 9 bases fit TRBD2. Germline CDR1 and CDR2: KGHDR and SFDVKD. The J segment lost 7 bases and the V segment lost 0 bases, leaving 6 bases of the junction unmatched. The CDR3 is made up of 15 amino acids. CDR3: CATSDLGHLAGEQYV. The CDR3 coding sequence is TGTGCCACCAGTGATTTGGGGCACCTAGCGGGGGAGCAGTACGTC.

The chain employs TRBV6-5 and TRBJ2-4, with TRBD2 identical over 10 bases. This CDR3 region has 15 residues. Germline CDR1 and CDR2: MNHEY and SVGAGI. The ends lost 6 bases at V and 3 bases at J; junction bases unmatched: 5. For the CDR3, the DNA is TGTGCCAGCAGCCGGACTAGCGGATTCAAAAACATTCAGTACTTC. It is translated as CASSRTSGFKNIQYF.

The CDR3 DNA is TGTGCCAGCAGCCCCGGGACTAGCGGGAGGTGGGGTGAGCAGTTCTTC. As protein: CASSPGTSGRWGEQFF. The chain combines TRBV7-8 with TRBJ2-1; TRBD2 matches at 15 bases. Trimming took 5 bases from V and 9 from J; bases not matched to a gene: 8. The CDR3 has 16 residues. CDR1 and CDR2 from the germline V gene are SGHVS and FQNEAQ.

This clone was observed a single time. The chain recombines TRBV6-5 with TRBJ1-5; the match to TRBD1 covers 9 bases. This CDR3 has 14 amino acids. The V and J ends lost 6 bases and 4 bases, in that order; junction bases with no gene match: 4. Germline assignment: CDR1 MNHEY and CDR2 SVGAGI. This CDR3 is CASRDRGWNQPQHF. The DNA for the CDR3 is TGTGCCAGCAGGGACAGGGGATGGAATCAGCCCCAGCATTTT.

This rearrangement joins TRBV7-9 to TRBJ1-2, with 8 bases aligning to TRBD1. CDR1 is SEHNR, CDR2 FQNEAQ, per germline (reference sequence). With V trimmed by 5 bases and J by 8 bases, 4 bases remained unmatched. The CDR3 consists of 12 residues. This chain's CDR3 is CASSPQGAGYTF. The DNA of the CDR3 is TGTGCCAGCAGCCCTCAGGGGGCCGGCTACACCTTC. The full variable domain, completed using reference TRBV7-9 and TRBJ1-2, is DTGVSQNPRHKITKRGQNVTFRCDPISEHNRLYWYRQTLGQGPEFLTYFQNEAQLEKSRLLSDRFSAERPKGSFSTLEIQRTEQGDSAMYLCASSPQGAGYTFGSGTRLTVV.

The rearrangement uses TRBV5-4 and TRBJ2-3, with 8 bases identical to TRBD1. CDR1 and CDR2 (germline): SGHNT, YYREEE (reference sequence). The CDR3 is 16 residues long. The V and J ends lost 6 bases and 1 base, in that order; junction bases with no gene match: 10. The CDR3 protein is CASTRQGWGGTDTQYF. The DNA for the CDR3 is TGTGCCAGCACCAGACAGGGGTGGGGGGGCACAGATACGCAGTATTTT.

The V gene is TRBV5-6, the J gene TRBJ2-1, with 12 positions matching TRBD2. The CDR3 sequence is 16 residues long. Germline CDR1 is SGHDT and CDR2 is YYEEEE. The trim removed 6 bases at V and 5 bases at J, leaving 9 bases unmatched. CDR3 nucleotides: TGTGCCAGCAACCATGGGACTAGCGGGCCAGACAATGAGCAGTTCTTC. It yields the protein CASNHGTSGPDNEQFF.

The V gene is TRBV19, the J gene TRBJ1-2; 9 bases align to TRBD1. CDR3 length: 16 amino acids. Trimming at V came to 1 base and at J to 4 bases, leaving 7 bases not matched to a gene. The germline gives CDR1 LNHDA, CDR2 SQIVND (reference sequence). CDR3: CASSIVDRGIGYGYTF. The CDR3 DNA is TGTGCCAGTAGTATAGTAGACAGGGGGATTGGCTATGGCTACACCTTC.

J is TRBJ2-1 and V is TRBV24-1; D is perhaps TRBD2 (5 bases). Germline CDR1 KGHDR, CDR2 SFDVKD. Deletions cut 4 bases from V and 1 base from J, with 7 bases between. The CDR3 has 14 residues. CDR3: CATSDRDSYNEQFF. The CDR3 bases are TGTGCCACCAGTGACCGGGATTCCTACAATGAGCAGTTCTTC.

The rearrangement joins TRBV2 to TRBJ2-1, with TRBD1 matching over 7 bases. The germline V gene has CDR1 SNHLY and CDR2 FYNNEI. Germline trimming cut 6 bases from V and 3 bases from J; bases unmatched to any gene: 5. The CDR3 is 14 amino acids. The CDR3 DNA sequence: TGTGCCAGCAGGGACAGGCAAAGCTACAATGAGCAGTTCTTC. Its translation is CASRDRQSYNEQFF.

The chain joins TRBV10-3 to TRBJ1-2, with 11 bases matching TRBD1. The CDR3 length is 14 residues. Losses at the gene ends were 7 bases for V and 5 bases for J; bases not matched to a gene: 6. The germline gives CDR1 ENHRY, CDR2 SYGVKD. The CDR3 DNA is TGTGCCATCACCCGGGGACAGGGGGAATATGGCTACACCTTC. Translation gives CAITRGQGEYGYTF.

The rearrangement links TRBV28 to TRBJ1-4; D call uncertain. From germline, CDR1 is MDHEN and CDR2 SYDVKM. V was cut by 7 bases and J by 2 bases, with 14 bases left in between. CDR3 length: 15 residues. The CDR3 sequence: CASTSGGNTNEKLFF. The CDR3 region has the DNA TGTGCCAGCACCTCGGGAGGAAACACTAATGAAAAACTGTTTTTT.

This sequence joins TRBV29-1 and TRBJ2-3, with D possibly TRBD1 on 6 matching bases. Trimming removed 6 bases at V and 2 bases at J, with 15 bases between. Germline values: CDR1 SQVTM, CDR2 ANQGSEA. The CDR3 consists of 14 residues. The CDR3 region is CSVPGHGNTDTQYF. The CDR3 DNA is TGCAGCGTACCGGGACATGGGAACACAGATACGCAGTATTTT.

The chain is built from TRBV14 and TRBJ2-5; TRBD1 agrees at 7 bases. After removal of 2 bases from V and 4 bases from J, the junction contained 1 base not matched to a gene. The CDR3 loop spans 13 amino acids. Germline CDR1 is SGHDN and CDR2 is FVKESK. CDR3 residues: CASSQRDRETQYF. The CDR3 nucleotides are TGTGCCAGCAGCCAAAGGGACAGAGAGACCCAGTACTTC.

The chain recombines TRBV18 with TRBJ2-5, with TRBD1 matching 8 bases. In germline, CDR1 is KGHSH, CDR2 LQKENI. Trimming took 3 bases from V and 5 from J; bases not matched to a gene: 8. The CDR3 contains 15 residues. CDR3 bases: TGTGCCAGCTCACCCCCGGGGACAGGCGGGGAGACCCAGTACTTC. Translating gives CASSPPGTGGETQYF. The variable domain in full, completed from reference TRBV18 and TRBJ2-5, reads NAGVMQNPRHLVRRRGQEARLRCSPMKGHSHVYWYRQLPEEGLKFMVYLQKENIIDESGMPKERFSAEFPKEGPSILRIQQVVRGDSAAYFCASSPPGTGGETQYFGPGTRLLVL.

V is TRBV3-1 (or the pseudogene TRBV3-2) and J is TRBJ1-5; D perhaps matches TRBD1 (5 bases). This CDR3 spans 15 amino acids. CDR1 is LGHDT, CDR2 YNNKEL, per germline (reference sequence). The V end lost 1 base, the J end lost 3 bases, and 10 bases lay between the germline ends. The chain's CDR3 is CASSQGRADNQPQHF. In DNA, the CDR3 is TGTGCCAGCAGCCAAGGCAGGGCAGACAATCAGCCCCAGCATTTT.

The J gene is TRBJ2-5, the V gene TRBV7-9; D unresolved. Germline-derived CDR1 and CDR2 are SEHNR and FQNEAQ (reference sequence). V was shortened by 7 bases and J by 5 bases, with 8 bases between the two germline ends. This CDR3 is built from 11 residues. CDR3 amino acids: CASTTGETQYF. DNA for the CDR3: TGTGCCAGCACCACCGGGGAGACCCAGTACTTC. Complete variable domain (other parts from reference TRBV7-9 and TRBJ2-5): DTGVSQNPRHKITKRGQNVTFRCDPISEHNRLYWYRQTLGQGPEFLTYFQNEAQLEKSRLLSDRFSAERPKGSFSTLEIQRTEQGDSAMYLCASTTGETQYFGPGTRLLVL.

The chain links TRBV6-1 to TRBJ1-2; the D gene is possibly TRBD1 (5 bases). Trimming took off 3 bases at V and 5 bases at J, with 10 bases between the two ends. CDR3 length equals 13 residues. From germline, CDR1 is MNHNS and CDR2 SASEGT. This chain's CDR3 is CASSEGGDYGYTF. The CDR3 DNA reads TGTGCCAGCAGTGAGGGGGGGGATTATGGCTACACCTTC.

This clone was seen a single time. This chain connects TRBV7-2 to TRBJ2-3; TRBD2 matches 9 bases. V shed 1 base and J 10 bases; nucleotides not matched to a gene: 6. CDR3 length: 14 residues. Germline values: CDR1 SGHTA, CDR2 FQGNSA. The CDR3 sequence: CASSLVASGNAQYF. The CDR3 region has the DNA TGTGCCAGCAGCTTAGTTGCTAGCGGGAACGCGCAGTATTTT.

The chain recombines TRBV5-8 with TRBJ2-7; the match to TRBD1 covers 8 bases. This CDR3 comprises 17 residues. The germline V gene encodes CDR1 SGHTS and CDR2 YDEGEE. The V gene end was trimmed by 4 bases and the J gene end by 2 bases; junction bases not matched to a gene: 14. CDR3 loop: CASSRPEGTGDTYEQYV. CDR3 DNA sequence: TGTGCCAGCAGCCGACCTGAGGGGACAGGCGATACCTACGAGCAGTACGTC.

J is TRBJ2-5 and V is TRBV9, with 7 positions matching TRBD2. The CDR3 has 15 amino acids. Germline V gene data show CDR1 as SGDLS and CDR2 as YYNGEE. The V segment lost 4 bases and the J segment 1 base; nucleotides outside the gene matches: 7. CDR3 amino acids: CASSQIPSGQETQYF. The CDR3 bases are TGTGCCAGCAGCCAAATCCCTAGCGGCCAAGAGACCCAGTACTTC.

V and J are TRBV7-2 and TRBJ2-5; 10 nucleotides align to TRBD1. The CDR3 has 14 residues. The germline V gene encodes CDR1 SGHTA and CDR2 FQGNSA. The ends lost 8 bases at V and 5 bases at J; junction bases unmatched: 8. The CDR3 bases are TGTGCCAGCGGGGGACAGGGGTTTGGGGAGACCCAGTACTTC. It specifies CASGGQGFGETQYF.

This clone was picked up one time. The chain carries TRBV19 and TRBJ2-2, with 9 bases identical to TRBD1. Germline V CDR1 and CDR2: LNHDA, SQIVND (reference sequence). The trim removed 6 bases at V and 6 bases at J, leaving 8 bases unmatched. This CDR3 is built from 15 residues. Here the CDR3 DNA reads TGTGCCAGTAGGGCCAAGACAGGGGGGGCCGGGGAGCTGTTTTTT. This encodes CASRAKTGGAGELFF.

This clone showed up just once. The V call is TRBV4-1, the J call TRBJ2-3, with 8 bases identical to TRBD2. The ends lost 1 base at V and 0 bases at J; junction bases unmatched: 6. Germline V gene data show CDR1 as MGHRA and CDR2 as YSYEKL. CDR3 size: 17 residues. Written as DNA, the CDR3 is TGCGCCAGCAGCCAAGGGAGGGCTAGCGGGAGCACAGATACGCAGTATTTT. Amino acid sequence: CASSQGRASGSTDTQYF.

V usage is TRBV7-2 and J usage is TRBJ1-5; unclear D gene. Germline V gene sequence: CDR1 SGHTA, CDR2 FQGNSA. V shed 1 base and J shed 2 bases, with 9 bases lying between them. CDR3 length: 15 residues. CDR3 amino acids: CASSLGLRGNQPQHF. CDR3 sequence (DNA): TGTGCCAGCAGCTTAGGGCTTCGTGGCAATCAGCCCCAGCATTTT.

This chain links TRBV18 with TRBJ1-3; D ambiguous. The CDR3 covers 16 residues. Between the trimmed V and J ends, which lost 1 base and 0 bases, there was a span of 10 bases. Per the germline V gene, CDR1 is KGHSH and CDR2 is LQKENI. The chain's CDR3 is CASSPLAASSGNTIYF. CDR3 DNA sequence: TGTGCCAGCTCACCACTGGCGGCGAGCTCTGGAAACACCATATATTTT.

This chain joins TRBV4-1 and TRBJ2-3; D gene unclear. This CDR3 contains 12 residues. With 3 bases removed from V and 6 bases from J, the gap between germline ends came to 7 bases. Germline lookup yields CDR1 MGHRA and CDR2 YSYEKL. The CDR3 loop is CASSHPRDTQYF. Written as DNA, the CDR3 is TGCGCCAGCAGCCACCCCAGGGATACGCAGTATTTT.